The T cell receptor beta chain under discussion was sequenced for a study of PD-1 blockade in classical Hodgkin lymphoma. Study-level background: Nivolumab dosed at 3 mg/kg went to patients intravenously every 2 weeks.

Every one of the patients relapsed after autologous stem cell transplantation (brentuximab vedotin exposure was variable). V was cut by 4 bases and J by 1 base, with 13 bases left in between. The CDR3 covers 15 residues. CDR1 is MNHNS, CDR2 SASEGT, per germline. Overall study results and limits: Complete responders' diversity at baseline resembled that of newly diagnosed patients. It was reported that newly diagnosed patients had less baseline TCR diversity than healthy donors. TCR diversity in CD4+, not CD8+, cells rose significantly by C4D1.

This clone has a handful of counts. Its antigen is currently unknown. TCRdb's copy holds only in-frame clones and misses some; the assay was immunoSEQ multiplex PCR. Among about 15,000 clones listed, roughly 63% were seen once. The chain links TRBV6-1 to TRBJ1-1; TRBD1 might be the D (5 bases). The sequence was obtained from a human donor with classical Hodgkin lymphoma. The starting material was peripheral blood mononuclear cells (PBMCs), obtained before the second cycle of nivolumab. CDR3: CASSASGTANTEAFF. The CDR3 DNA follows: TGTGCCAGCAGTGCCTCCGGGACGGCGAACACTGAAGCTTTCTTT.